A selection of T cell receptor beta chains follows, all from one sample in a study of T cell responses to AZD1222 COVID-19 vaccine. Using immunoSEQ multiplex PCR, the repertoire was profiled, and TCRdb retains in-frame clones only, with some absent. The sample has roughly 120,000 clones, 87% seen once; the top ten hold roughly a tenth. The sequences come from peripheral blood, collected on day 0 of AZD1222 vaccination. These receptor sequences come from an adult in good health. Each CDR3 is given with its conserved first and last residue. Each record gives: CDR3 DNA, CDR3 protein, V gene, J gene, D gene, clone size. The D gene is left open where the match is weak. Clone size, where shown, is once, few, many, or a class for clones that have expanded.

CDR3nt: TGTGCCAGCACCCCAGCGGGGCCCTCCCTGGATGAGCAGTTCTTC
CDR3aa: CASTPAGPSLDEQFF
v_gene: TRBV14
j_gene: TRBJ2-1
d_gene: TRBD2
abundance: NA

CDR3nt: TGTGCCAGCAGCCAAGATAACGGGGGGGCTGAGCAGTTCTTC
CDR3aa: CASSQDNGGAEQFF
v_gene: TRBV3-1/TRBV3-2
j_gene: TRBJ2-1
d_gene: TRBD2
abundance: NA

CDR3nt: TGCGCCAGCAGTGAACGGGGCCCTAGCACAGATACGCAGTATTTT
CDR3aa: CASSERGPSTDTQYF
v_gene: TRBV10-2
j_gene: TRBJ2-3
d_gene: NA
abundance: once

CDR3nt: TGTGCCAGCAGCTCGATCCCAATTAGGGATGGCTACACCTTC
CDR3aa: CASSSIPIRDGYTF
v_gene: TRBV11-2
j_gene: TRBJ1-2
d_gene: NA
abundance: NA

CDR3nt: TGTGCCTGGGGGTGGGGCCGCTATGGCTACACCTTC
CDR3aa: CAWGWGRYGYTF
v_gene: TRBV30
j_gene: TRBJ1-2
d_gene: NA
abundance: NA

CDR3nt: TGTGCCAGCAGTTACTTGTTTGCTACTGAAGCTTTCTTT
CDR3aa: CASSYLFATEAFF
v_gene: TRBV6-6
j_gene: TRBJ1-1
d_gene: NA
abundance: NA

CDR3nt: TGTGCCAGCAGTTTACTTGGGGGGCGCGGCACCGGGGAGCTGTTTTTT
CDR3aa: CASSLLGGRGTGELFF
v_gene: TRBV6-5
j_gene: TRBJ2-2
d_gene: NA
abundance: NA

CDR3nt: TGTGCCAGCAGCACTCCGTCCGGAACGGGCTACGAGCAGTACTTC
CDR3aa: CASSTPSGTGYEQYF
v_gene: TRBV5-6
j_gene: TRBJ2-7
d_gene: NA
abundance: NA

CDR3nt: TGTGCCAGCAGCTGGGGACAGGGGGCGGGTGGCACTGAAGCTTTCTTT
CDR3aa: CASSWGQGAGGTEAFF
v_gene: TRBV7-8
j_gene: TRBJ1-1
d_gene: TRBD1
abundance: NA

CDR3nt: TGTGCCAGCAGCTTGGCCTCCATCTCCTATAATTCAGCCCTCCACTTT
CDR3aa: CASSLASISYNSALHF
v_gene: TRBV5-6
j_gene: TRBJ1-6
d_gene: NA
abundance: once

CDR3nt: TGTGCCAGCAGCCAAGCCAAGGGACAGGGGACGAATGAGCAGTTCTTC
CDR3aa: CASSQAKGQGTNEQFF
v_gene: TRBV3-1/TRBV3-2
j_gene: TRBJ2-1
d_gene: TRBD1
abundance: NA

CDR3nt: TGCGCCAGCAGCCGGACCACCGGGGAGCTGTTTTTT
CDR3aa: CASSRTTGELFF
v_gene: TRBV4-1
j_gene: TRBJ2-2
d_gene: NA
abundance: NA

CDR3nt: TGTGCCAGCAGCCCCCTTTCCCCGACAGGCCCGGAGACCCAGTACTTC
CDR3aa: CASSPLSPTGPETQYF
v_gene: TRBV3-1/TRBV3-2
j_gene: TRBJ2-5
d_gene: NA
abundance: NA

CDR3nt: TGCGCCAGCAGCAGTTCGCCCGGGACAGTAAGGATCACCGGGGAGCTGTTTTTT
CDR3aa: CASSSSPGTVRITGELFF
v_gene: TRBV5-1
j_gene: TRBJ2-2
d_gene: TRBD1
abundance: NA

CDR3nt: TGTGCCAGCAGCTCACCGTCAGATACGCAGTATTTT
CDR3aa: CASSSPSDTQYF
v_gene: TRBV13
j_gene: TRBJ2-3
d_gene: NA
abundance: NA

CDR3nt: TGCGCCAGCAGCTTGGAAGGGTCTCAGCCCCAGCATTTT
CDR3aa: CASSLEGSQPQHF
v_gene: TRBV5-1
j_gene: TRBJ1-5
d_gene: NA
abundance: few

CDR3nt: TGTGCCAGCAGCTTTACCTCAGGGTACTACGAGCAGTACTTC
CDR3aa: CASSFTSGYYEQYF
v_gene: TRBV11-3
j_gene: TRBJ2-7
d_gene: NA
abundance: NA

CDR3nt: TGTGCCAGCAGCATCCCGCACCAAGGTACTCAGCCCCAGCATTTT
CDR3aa: CASSIPHQGTQPQHF
v_gene: TRBV21-1
j_gene: TRBJ1-5
d_gene: NA
abundance: NA

CDR3nt: TGTGCCAGCAGAGGACAGGGGGCGGGGGTTGGCGGGGACACTGAAGCTTTCTTT
CDR3aa: CASRGQGAGVGGDTEAFF
v_gene: TRBV27
j_gene: TRBJ1-1
d_gene: TRBD1
abundance: few

CDR3nt: TGCGCCAGCAGCTCCGGGACTAGCGGGGACAATGAGCAGTTCTTC
CDR3aa: CASSSGTSGDNEQFF
v_gene: TRBV5-1
j_gene: TRBJ2-1
d_gene: TRBD2
abundance: few

CDR3nt: TGTGCTAGTGGTTTGAGGCTGTGGCAGACTCTCCAAGAGACCCAGTACTTC
CDR3aa: CASGLRLWQTLQETQYF
v_gene: TRBV12-5
j_gene: TRBJ2-5
d_gene: NA
abundance: NA

CDR3nt: TGTGCCAGCAGTTTATTGCCCGGGGCTGGGGCCAACGTCCTGACTTTC
CDR3aa: CASSLLPGAGANVLTF
v_gene: TRBV28
j_gene: TRBJ2-6
d_gene: NA
abundance: NA